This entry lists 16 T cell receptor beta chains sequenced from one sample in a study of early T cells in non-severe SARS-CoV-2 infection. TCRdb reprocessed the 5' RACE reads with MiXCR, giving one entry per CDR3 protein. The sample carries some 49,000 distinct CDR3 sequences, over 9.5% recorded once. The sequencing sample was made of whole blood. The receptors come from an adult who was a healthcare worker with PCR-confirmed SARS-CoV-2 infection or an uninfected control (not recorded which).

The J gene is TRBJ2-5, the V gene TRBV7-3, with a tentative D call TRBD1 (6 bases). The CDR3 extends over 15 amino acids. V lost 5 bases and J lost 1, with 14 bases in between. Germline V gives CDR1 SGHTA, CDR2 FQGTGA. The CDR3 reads CASSQVGGVQETQYF. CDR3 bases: TGTGCCAGCAGCCAGGTTGGGGGCGTCCAAGAGACCCAGTACTTC.

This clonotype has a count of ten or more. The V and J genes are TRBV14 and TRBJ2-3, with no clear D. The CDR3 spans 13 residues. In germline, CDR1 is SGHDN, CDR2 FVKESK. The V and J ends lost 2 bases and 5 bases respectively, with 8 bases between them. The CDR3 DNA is TGTGCCAGCAGCCAATTGGATCGAGATACGCAGTATTTT. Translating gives CASSQLDRDTQYF.

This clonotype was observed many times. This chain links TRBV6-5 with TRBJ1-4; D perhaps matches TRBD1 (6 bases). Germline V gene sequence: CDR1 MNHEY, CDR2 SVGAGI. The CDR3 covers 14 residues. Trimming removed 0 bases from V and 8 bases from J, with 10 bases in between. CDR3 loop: CASSYSSRGEKLFF. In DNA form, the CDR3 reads TGTGCCAGCAGTTACTCGAGCAGGGGAGAAAAACTGTTTTTT.

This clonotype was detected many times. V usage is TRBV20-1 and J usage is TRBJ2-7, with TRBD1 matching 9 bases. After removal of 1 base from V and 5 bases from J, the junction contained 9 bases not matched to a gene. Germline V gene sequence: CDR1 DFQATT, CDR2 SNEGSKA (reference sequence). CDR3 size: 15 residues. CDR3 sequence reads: CSARAGQGVYHEQYF. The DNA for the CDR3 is TGCAGTGCTAGAGCGGGACAGGGCGTCTACCACGAGCAGTACTTC.

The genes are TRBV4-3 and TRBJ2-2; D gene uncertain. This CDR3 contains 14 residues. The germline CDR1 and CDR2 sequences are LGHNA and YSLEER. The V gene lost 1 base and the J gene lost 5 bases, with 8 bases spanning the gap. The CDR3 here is CASSQGSTTGELFF. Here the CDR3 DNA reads TGCGCCAGCAGCCAAGGAAGTACGACCGGGGAGCTGTTTTTT.

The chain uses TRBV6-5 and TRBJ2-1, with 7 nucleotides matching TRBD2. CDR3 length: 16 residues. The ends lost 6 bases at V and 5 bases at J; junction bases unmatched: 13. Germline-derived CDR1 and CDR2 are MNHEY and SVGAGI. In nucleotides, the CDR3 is TGTGCCAGCAGAACCCTAAGGCTAGCGGCGGACAATGAGCAGTTCTTC. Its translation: CASRTLRLAADNEQFF.

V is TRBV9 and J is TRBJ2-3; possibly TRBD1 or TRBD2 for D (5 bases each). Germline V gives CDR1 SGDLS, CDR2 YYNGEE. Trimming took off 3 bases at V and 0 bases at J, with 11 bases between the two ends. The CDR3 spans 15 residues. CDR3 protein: CASSGGPPSTDTQYF. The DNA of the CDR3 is TGTGCCAGCAGCGGGGGACCGCCTAGCACAGATACGCAGTATTTT. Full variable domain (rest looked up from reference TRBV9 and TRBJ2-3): DSGVTQTPKHLITATGQRVTLRCSPRSGDLSVYWYQQSLDQGLQFLIQYYNGEERAKGNILERFSAQQFPDLHSELNLSSLELGDSALYFCASSGGPPSTDTQYFGPGTRLTVL.

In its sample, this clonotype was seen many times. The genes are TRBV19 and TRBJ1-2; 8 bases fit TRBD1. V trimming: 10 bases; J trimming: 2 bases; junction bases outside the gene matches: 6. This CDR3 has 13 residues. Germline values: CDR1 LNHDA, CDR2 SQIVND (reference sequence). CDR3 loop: CATLDRANYGYTF. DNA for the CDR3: TGTGCCACACTGGACAGGGCGAACTATGGCTACACCTTC.

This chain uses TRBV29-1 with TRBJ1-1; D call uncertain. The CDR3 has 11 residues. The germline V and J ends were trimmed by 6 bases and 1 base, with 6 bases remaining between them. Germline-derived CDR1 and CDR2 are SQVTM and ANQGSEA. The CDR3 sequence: CSVHGNTEAFF. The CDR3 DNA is TGCAGCGTGCACGGGAACACTGAAGCTTTCTTT.

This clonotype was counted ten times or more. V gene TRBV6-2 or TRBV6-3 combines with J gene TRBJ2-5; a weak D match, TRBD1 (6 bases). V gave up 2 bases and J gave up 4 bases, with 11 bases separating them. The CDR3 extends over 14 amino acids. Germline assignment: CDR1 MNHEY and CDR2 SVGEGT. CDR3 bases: TGTGCCAGCAGTTACCCGCCAGGGGTAGAGACCCAGTACTTC. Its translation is CASSYPPGVETQYF.

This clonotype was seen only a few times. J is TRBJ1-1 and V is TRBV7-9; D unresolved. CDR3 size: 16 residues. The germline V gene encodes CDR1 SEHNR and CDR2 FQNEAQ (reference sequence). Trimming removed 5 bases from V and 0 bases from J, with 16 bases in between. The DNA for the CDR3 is TGTGCCAGCAGCCCGGAAGGGAGGGCCATGAACACTGAAGCTTTCTTT. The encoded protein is CASSPEGRAMNTEAFF.

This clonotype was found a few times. This CDR3 is CASSFKNGPEQFF. The CDR3 DNA reads TGTGCCAGCAGTTTTAAGAACGGACCTGAGCAGTTCTTC. The rearrangement links TRBV27 to TRBJ2-1; D is uncertain. V lost 3 bases to trimming and J lost 9 bases, with 12 bases between them. The germline V gene has CDR1 MNHEY and CDR2 SMNVEV (reference sequence). This CDR3 comprises 13 residues.

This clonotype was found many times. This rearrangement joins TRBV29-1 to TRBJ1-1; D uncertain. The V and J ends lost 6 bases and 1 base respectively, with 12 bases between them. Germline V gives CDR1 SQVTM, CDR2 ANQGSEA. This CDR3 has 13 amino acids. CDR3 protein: CSVVGSRNTEAFF. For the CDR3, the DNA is TGCAGCGTCGTCGGATCCCGGAACACTGAAGCTTTCTTT.

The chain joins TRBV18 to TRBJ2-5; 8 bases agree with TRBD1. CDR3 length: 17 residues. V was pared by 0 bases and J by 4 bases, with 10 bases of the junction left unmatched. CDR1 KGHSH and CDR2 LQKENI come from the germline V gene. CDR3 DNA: TGTGCCAGCTCACCACCGGGGGACAGGTCGGGTCGAGAGACCCAGTACTTC. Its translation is CASSPPGDRSGRETQYF.

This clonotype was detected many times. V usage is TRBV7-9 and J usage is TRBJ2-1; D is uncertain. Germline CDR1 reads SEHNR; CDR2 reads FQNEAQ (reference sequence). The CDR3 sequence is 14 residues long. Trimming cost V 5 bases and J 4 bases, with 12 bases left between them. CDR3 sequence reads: CASSPRTQYNEQFF. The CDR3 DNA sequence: TGTGCCAGCAGCCCGAGGACCCAGTACAATGAGCAGTTCTTC.

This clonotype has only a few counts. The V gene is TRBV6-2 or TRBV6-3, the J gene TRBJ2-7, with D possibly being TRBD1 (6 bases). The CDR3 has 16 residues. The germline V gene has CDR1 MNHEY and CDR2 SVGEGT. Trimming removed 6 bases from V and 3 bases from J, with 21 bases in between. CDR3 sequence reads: CASSFDRRVVNYEQYF. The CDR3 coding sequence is TGTGCCAGCAGCTTCGACAGGCGGGTCGTTAACTACGAGCAGTACTTC.